Following are 15 T cell receptor beta chains from one sample sequenced in a study of blood T cells in healthy people across ages. A sample-barcoded 5' primer and a J-beta primer mix were used in a second PCR of roughly 7 to 12 cycles. Each CDR3 protein gets one entry after TCRdb re-called the 5' RACE reads with MiXCR. The sample has hundreds of thousands of distinct CDR3 sequences, more than 55% seen once. The specimen was blood. Every receptor here comes from a man in his forties in good health.

This rearrangement joins TRBV7-9 to TRBJ2-5; D could derive from TRBD1 or TRBD2 (6 bases each). The end of the DNA fits TRBJ2-7 better, so the J call may be wrong. This CDR3 comprises 15 residues. Per the germline V gene, CDR1 is SEHNR and CDR2 is FQNEAQ (reference sequence). CDR3 amino acids: CASTQPSGAPNEQYF. The CDR3 region has the DNA TGTGCCAGCACCCAGCCCTCGGGGGCGCCCAACGAGCAGTACTTC.

The table lists this clonotype with a count of one. The gene calls are TRBV24-1 and TRBJ2-1; 9 bases line up with TRBD1. The CDR3 loop spans 15 amino acids. CDR1 and CDR2 from the germline V gene are KGHDR and SFDVKD. Trimming took 4 bases from V and 4 from J; bases not matched to a gene: 4. CDR3 amino acids: CATSDPGQGYNEQFF. CDR3 bases: TGTGCCACCAGTGACCCGGGACAGGGATACAATGAGCAGTTCTTC.

This clonotype was detected a few times. This chain connects TRBV7-9 to TRBJ2-7; D possibly uses TRBD1 or TRBD2 (6 bases each). V was shortened by 4 bases and J by 10 bases, with 11 bases between the two germline ends. The CDR3 runs to 11 residues. Germline assignment: CDR1 SEHNR and CDR2 FQNEAQ (reference sequence). The CDR3 bases are TGTGCCAGCAGCTCGGTGGGGGGCCAGTACTTC. Protein product: CASSSVGGQYF. Looking up the rest from reference TRBV7-9 and TRBJ2-7 gives the full variable domain: DTGVSQNPRHKITKRGQNVTFRCDPISEHNRLYWYRQTLGQGPEFLTYFQNEAQLEKSRLLSDRFSAERPKGSFSTLEIQRTEQGDSAMYLCASSSVGGQYFGPGTRLTVT.

Only a few counts were recorded for this clonotype. The chain is built from TRBV9 and TRBJ1-6; the match to TRBD1 covers 7 bases. Germline trimming cut 7 bases from V and 15 bases from J; bases unmatched to any gene: 7. The CDR3 is made up of 11 amino acids. In germline, CDR1 is SGDLS, CDR2 YYNGEE. CDR3 DNA sequence: TGTGCCAGCTCTGCCGGGACAGTCCTCCACTTT. Translated: CASSAGTVLHF.

J is TRBJ1-2 and V is TRBV7-3; D remains ambiguous. The CDR3 length is 16 residues. CDR1 and CDR2 (germline): SGHTA, FQGTGA. V lost 1 base and J lost 2, with 14 bases in between. CDR3 residues: CASSLNPGRQNYGYTF. The CDR3 DNA follows: TGTGCCAGCAGCTTAAATCCTGGTCGACAAAACTATGGCTACACCTTC.

This clonotype was seen a handful of times. The chain recombines TRBV7-2 with TRBJ2-7, with 12 bases fitting TRBD2. The J segment lost 7 bases and the V segment lost 5 bases, leaving 9 bases of the junction unmatched. Per the germline V gene, CDR1 is SGHTA and CDR2 is FQGNSA. The length of the CDR3 is 15 residues. CDR3 nucleotide sequence: TGTGCCAGCAGCCCTAGCGGGAGGGCCGTAGAAGAGCAGTACTTC. Protein: CASSPSGRAVEEQYF.

The V and J genes are TRBV20-1 and TRBJ1-4; D gene ambiguous. CDR3 length equals 11 residues. Trimming shortened V by 3 bases and J by 7 bases, and 6 bases separated the two germline ends. Germline V lookup: CDR1 DFQATT, CDR2 SNEGSKA (reference sequence). The CDR3 DNA follows: TGCAGTGCTAGTATATCTGAAAAACTGTTTTTT. Its translation is CSASISEKLFF.

The gene calls are TRBV6-2 or TRBV6-3 and TRBJ2-7, with unresolved D. The CDR3 contains 11 residues. The germline gives CDR1 MNHEY, CDR2 SVGEGT. The ends were cut back, 8 bases at V and 3 bases at J, with 8 bases in the middle. CDR3 DNA: TGTGCCAGCTCCTACTTCTACGAGCAGTACTTC. This encodes CASSYFYEQYF.

The J gene is TRBJ1-6, the V gene TRBV3-1; the D gene is possibly TRBD1 (5 bases). Germline V gene sequence: CDR1 LGHDT, CDR2 YNNKEL (reference sequence). The CDR3 is 20 amino acids. The V and J ends lost 0 bases and 0 bases respectively, with 18 bases between them. The CDR3 sequence: CASSQDLGRPGSSYNSPLHF. As DNA, the CDR3 is TGTGCCAGCAGCCAAGATCTAGGGAGGCCAGGGAGCTCCTATAATTCACCCCTCCACTTT.

V is TRBV5-1 and J is TRBJ2-1; possible D gene TRBD1, 7 bases. Matching the DNA end better, TRBJ2-7 makes the J call doubtful. This CDR3 is 19 amino acids long. In germline, CDR1 is SGHRS, CDR2 YFSETQ. The CDR3 coding sequence is TGCGCCAGCAGCCTGGGGCGGGACAGCCCAATGAGCTCCTACAATGAGCAGTACTTC. It is translated as CASSLGRDSPMSSYNEQYF.

This chain uses TRBV20-1 with TRBJ1-5; no reliable D call. Germline assignment: CDR1 DFQATT and CDR2 SNEGSKA (reference sequence). The CDR3 is made up of 15 amino acids. V lost 0 bases and J lost 6, with 15 bases in between. Here the CDR3 DNA reads TGCAGTGCTAGAGATCAAGAGGGAGGAAGTCAGCCCCAGCATTTT. It is translated as CSARDQEGGSQPQHF.

The chain recombines TRBV24-1 with TRBJ2-1; 9 nucleotides line up with TRBD2. The ends lost 2 bases at V and 6 bases at J; junction bases unmatched: 10. Germline V gene lookup returns CDR1 KGHDR and CDR2 SFDVKD. The CDR3 contains 17 residues. CDR3: CATSDYQRGRASNEQFF. The CDR3 DNA sequence: TGTGCCACCAGTGATTACCAACGCGGGAGGGCCAGCAATGAGCAGTTCTTC.

This clonotype was picked up a small number of times. J is TRBJ2-3 and V is TRBV20-1, with 8 bases identical to TRBD2. The germline V gene encodes CDR1 DFQATT and CDR2 SNEGSKA (reference sequence). The CDR3 is made up of 15 amino acids. The V gene end was trimmed by 8 bases and the J gene end by 6 bases; junction bases not matched to a gene: 16. CDR3 amino acids: CSYYGSGRASDTQYF. The CDR3 DNA reads as TGCAGTTATTATGGGAGCGGGAGAGCGAGCGATACGCAGTATTTT.

This clonotype was seen only once. The chain couples TRBV29-1 to TRBJ1-5; 7 bases align to TRBD1. CDR3 size: 15 residues. The V segment lost 4 bases and the J segment 2 bases; nucleotides outside the gene matches: 8. Germline V lookup: CDR1 SQVTM, CDR2 ANQGSEA. The CDR3 coding sequence is TGCAGCGTTGGGCAGGGGGGTTCTGGCAATCAGCCCCAGCATTTT. Protein: CSVGQGGSGNQPQHF.

V is TRBV12-3 or TRBV12-4 and J is TRBJ2-1; tentative D call: TRBD2 (6 bases). There are 13 residues in the CDR3. V was trimmed by 1 base and J by 9 bases, leaving 10 bases between them. The chain's CDR3 is CASSLGRGFEQFF. The CDR3 bases are TGTGCCAGCAGTTTAGGTCGGGGGTTTGAGCAGTTCTTC.